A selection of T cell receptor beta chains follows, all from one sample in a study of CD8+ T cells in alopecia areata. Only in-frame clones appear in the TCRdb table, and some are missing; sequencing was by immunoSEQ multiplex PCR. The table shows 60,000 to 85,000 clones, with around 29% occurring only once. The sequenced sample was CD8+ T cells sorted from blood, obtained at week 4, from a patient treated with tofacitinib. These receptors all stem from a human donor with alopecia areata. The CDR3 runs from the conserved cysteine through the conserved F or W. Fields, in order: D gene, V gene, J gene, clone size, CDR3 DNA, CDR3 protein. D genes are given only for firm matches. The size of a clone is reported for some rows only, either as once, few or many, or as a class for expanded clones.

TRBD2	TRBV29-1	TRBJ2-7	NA	TGCAGCGTTTACGGGTTGCGGGGGAGCTCCTACGAGCAGTACTTC	CSVYGLRGSSYEQYF
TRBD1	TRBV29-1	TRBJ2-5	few	TGCAGCGTCATCCCGACAGGGGGCATCACAGAGACCCAGTACTTC	CSVIPTGGITETQYF
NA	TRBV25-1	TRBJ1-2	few	TGTGCCAGCAGTGTCTCCCCTGGGCAGGACTCCTATGGCTACACCTTC	CASSVSPGQDSYGYTF
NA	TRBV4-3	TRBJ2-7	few	TGCGCCAGCAGCCAAGATCTGGCGGCAACCTACGAGCAGTACTTC	CASSQDLAATYEQYF
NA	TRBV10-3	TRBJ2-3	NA	TGTGCCATTTCACCGGGGACAGATACGCAGTATTTT	CAISPGTDTQYF
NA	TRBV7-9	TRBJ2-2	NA	TGTGCCAGCAGCAAACTCAAGGGGGCGAACACCGGGGAGCTGTTTTTT	CASSKLKGANTGELFF
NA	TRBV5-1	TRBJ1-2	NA	TGCGCCAGCAGCCCAACCGGGACGGCAAACTATGGCTACACCTTC	CASSPTGTANYGYTF
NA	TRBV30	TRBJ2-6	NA	TGTGCCTGGACCCCGTTTGGCTCTGGGGCCAACGTCCTGACTTTC	CAWTPFGSGANVLTF
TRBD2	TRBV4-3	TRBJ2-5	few	TGCGCCAGCAGCCAAGACTCTAGCGGGAGTGAGACCCAGTACTTC	CASSQDSSGSETQYF
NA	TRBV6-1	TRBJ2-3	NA	TGTGCCGCCAAGGACCCAGGGAGCACAGATACGCAGTATTTT	CAAKDPGSTDTQYF